One sample yielded the 21 T cell receptor beta chains listed below, sequenced in a study of T and B cells in COVID-19 patients. BIOMED2 TRB-A/B primer pools were used in multiplex TRB PCR. TCRdb called the multiplex PCR reads again in MiXCR, with one record for every CDR3 protein. The data show 15,000 or so distinct CDR3 sequences, with 28% seen just once and under 7.5% held by the top ten. Each TRB amplification used roughly 220-550 ng of genomic DNA from blood. Sequencing was performed on blood. These TCRs come from a human donor who had recovered from COVID-19.

By share of the sample, this clonotype is medium-sized. The chain carries TRBV27 and TRBJ1-1, with a weak D call TRBD1 (6 bases). CDR3 length: 16 amino acids. V was cut by 5 bases and J by 3 bases, with 19 bases left in between. Germline V lookup: CDR1 MNHEY, CDR2 SMNVEV (reference sequence). CDR3 region: CASSTLYRESDTEAFF. The CDR3 coding sequence is TGTGCCAGCAGTACCTTATACAGGGAGTCGGACACTGAAGCTTTCTTT.

The rearrangement links TRBV5-1 to TRBJ2-2, with a possible D match to TRBD1 (5 bases). The CDR3 has 15 amino acids. Germline assignment: CDR1 SGHRS and CDR2 YFSETQ. Trimming removed 0 bases from V and 4 bases from J, with 10 bases in between. CDR3 sequence reads: CASSLVQGGTGELFF. CDR3 DNA: TGCGCCAGCAGCTTGGTGCAGGGTGGCACCGGGGAGCTGTTTTTT. The full variable domain, in which reference TRBV5-1 and TRBJ2-2 provide the parts outside the CDR3, is KAGVTQTPRYLIKTRGQQVTLSCSPISGHRSVSWYQQTPGQGLQFLFEYFSETQRNKGNFPGRFSGRQFSNSRSEMNVSTLELGDSALYLCASSLVQGGTGELFFGEGSRLTVL.

The V call is TRBV6-5, the J call TRBJ1-2; D is ambiguous. Germline V lookup: CDR1 MNHEY, CDR2 SVGAGI. The CDR3 extends over 14 amino acids. The V end lost 0 bases, the J end lost 8 bases, and 13 bases lay between the germline ends. This CDR3 reads CASSYSGRSRGYTF. The CDR3 nucleotides are TGTGCCAGCAGTTACTCGGGGAGATCGAGGGGCTACACCTTC.

V usage is TRBV5-1 and J usage is TRBJ1-2; TRBD1 matches 8 bases. Germline V gene sequence: CDR1 SGHRS, CDR2 YFSETQ. This CDR3 has 13 amino acids. Losses at the gene ends were 1 base for V and 7 bases for J; bases not matched to a gene: 3. The CDR3 nucleotides read TGCGCCAGCAGCTTGCGCAGGGGGCTTGGCTACACCTTC. The encoded protein is CASSLRRGLGYTF.

This clonotype has ten or more counts. The gene calls are TRBV19 and TRBJ1-3; the D is unclear. Trimming shortened V by 8 bases and J by 3 bases, and 14 bases separated the two germline ends. CDR1 and CDR2 from the germline V gene are LNHDA and SQIVND (reference sequence). This CDR3 is built from 14 residues. The CDR3: CASSTAILGNTIYF. For the CDR3, the DNA is TGTGCCAGTTCTACAGCGATACTTGGAAACACCATATATTTT.

The chain is built from TRBV28 and TRBJ1-4; D gene ambiguous. The ends were cut back, 7 bases at V and 13 bases at J, with 16 bases in the middle. This CDR3 is built from 12 residues. CDR1 and CDR2 (germline): MDHEN, SYDVKM. The CDR3: CASTMMGGLLFF. The CDR3, as DNA: TGTGCCAGCACCATGATGGGCGGATTACTGTTTTTT.

V gene TRBV20-1 combines with J gene TRBJ2-7; TRBD1 matches at 8 bases. V gave up 0 bases and J gave up 3 bases; unmatched junction bases: 4. The CDR3 covers 14 residues. Germline CDR1 DFQATT, CDR2 SNEGSKA (reference sequence). CDR3 sequence: CSARDLTGDYEQYF. The CDR3 bases are TGCAGTGCTAGAGATTTGACAGGGGACTACGAGCAGTACTTC.

Worth noting for this clonotype: A much larger clone differs by one base, so this may be a read error. The chain combines TRBV27 with TRBJ2-1; 8 bases align to TRBD2. Germline-derived CDR1 and CDR2 are MNHEY and SMNVEV (reference sequence). The CDR3 spans 13 residues. CDR3 in amino acids: CASSSGLANDQFF. CDR3 DNA sequence: TGTGCCAGCAGTTCAGGACTAGCAAATGATCAGTTCTTC.

In its sample, this clonotype is medium-sized. The V call is TRBV5-6, the J call TRBJ2-1; 7 nucleotides match TRBD2. The CDR3 extends over 16 amino acids. Germline V gives CDR1 SGHDT, CDR2 YYEEEE. V shed 6 bases, J shed 2 bases, and the junction held 11 bases outside the gene matches. CDR3 DNA sequence: TGTGCCAGCACCCACCCAAGACTAGCTCCCTACAATGAGCAGTTCTTC. It encodes CASTHPRLAPYNEQFF.

This clonotype has at least ten counts. V and J are TRBV19 and TRBJ2-7; 10 nucleotides match TRBD2. V shed 3 bases and J 3 bases; nucleotides not matched to a gene: 2. The CDR3 consists of 14 residues. Germline V gene data show CDR1 as LNHDA and CDR2 as SQIVND (reference sequence). The CDR3 sequence is CASSIRTSGYEQYF. CDR3 DNA sequence: TGTGCCAGTAGTATCCGGACTAGCGGCTACGAGCAGTACTTC. The entire variable domain, with the rest obtained from reference TRBV19 and TRBJ2-7, is as follows: DGGITQSPKYLFRKEGQNVTLSCEQNLNHDAMYWYRQDPGQGLRLIYYSQIVNDFQKGDIAEGYSVSREKKESFPLTVTSAQKNPTAFYLCASSIRTSGYEQYFGPGTRLTVT.

Judged by abundance, this clonotype is medium-sized. The chain joins TRBV30 to TRBJ2-7; 7 positions agree with TRBD1. With 4 bases clipped from V and 5 bases from J, the junction kept 5 bases outside the gene matches. The CDR3 is 12 amino acids. Germline CDR1 reads GTSNPN; CDR2 reads SVGIG (reference sequence). CDR3 amino acids: CAWKGGPNEQYF. Written as DNA, the CDR3 is TGTGCCTGGAAAGGGGGCCCAAACGAGCAGTACTTC.

The CDR3: CASSVFGGVGGYGYTF. CDR3 DNA sequence: TGTGCCAGCAGCGTATTTGGAGGGGTCGGCGGCTATGGCTACACCTTC. This chain joins TRBV5-4 and TRBJ1-2; perhaps TRBD1 as D (5 bases). V was pared by 4 bases and J by 4 bases, with 20 bases between. The CDR3 is 16 amino acids. Germline V gene data show CDR1 as SGHNT and CDR2 as YYREEE (reference sequence).

In its sample, this clonotype was seen a few times. This chain connects TRBV7-9 to TRBJ2-2, with 9 positions matching TRBD2. The CDR3 length is 16 residues. V was clipped by 5 bases and J by 8 bases; unmatched bases: 12. CDR1 is SEHNR, CDR2 FQNEAQ, per germline (reference sequence). The CDR3 sequence: CASSVAREGPRGELFF. CDR3 nucleotide sequence: TGTGCCAGCAGCGTTGCGCGGGAGGGCCCGCGAGGGGAGCTGTTTTTT.

Relative to its sample, this clonotype is medium-sized. The V and J genes are TRBV19 and TRBJ2-1; 10 bases are shared with TRBD2. There are 15 residues in the CDR3. Per the germline V gene, CDR1 is LNHDA and CDR2 is SQIVND (reference sequence). With V trimmed by 5 bases and J by 2 bases, 3 bases remained unmatched. Here the CDR3 reads CASSVAGGAYNEQFF. CDR3 bases: TGTGCCAGTAGTGTAGCGGGGGGAGCCTACAATGAGCAGTTCTTC.

This rearrangement joins TRBV18 to TRBJ1-1; TRBD1 might be the D (6 bases). Germline values: CDR1 KGHSH, CDR2 LQKENI. V was cut by 2 bases and J by 4 bases, with 11 bases left in between. The CDR3 is 14 amino acids. The CDR3 nucleotides are TGTGCCAGCTCACCAGGGACACACACCACTGAAGCTTTCTTT. Its translation: CASSPGTHTTEAFF.

In its sample, this clonotype ranks as medium-sized. The CDR3: CSGRASDPPYEQYF. The CDR3 DNA is TGCAGCGGCCGGGCCTCGGACCCCCCCTACGAGCAGTACTTC. V usage is TRBV29-1 and J usage is TRBJ2-7, with unresolved D. Trimming removed 7 bases from V and 2 bases from J, with 18 bases in between. The CDR3 is made up of 14 amino acids. In germline, CDR1 is SQVTM, CDR2 ANQGSEA.

This clonotype was recorded at least ten times. J is TRBJ2-7 and V is TRBV5-6; D perhaps matches TRBD1 (5 bases). The CDR3 has 15 amino acids. Germline V gene lookup returns CDR1 SGHDT and CDR2 YYEEEE. The V gene lost 0 bases and the J gene lost 2 bases, with 12 bases spanning the gap. The CDR3 sequence is CASSLDPTGPYEQYF. The CDR3 nucleotides are TGTGCCAGCAGCTTGGATCCCACAGGCCCCTACGAGCAGTACTTC. Combining the CDR3 with reference TRBV5-6 and TRBJ2-7 gives the whole variable domain DAGVTQSPTHLIKTRGQQVTLRCSPKSGHDTVSWYQQALGQGPQFIFQYYEEEERQRGNFPDRFSGHQFPNYSSELNVNALLLGDSALYLCASSLDPTGPYEQYFGPGTRLTVT.

As to this clonotype: A read error may explain this, as a much larger clone is one base away. The genes are TRBV7-6 and TRBJ2-1, with a tentative D call TRBD1 (6 bases). Per germline, CDR1 SGHVS and CDR2 FNYEAQ. The CDR3 covers 11 residues. The CDR3 region has the DNA TGTGCCAGCAGCTTGGGGGACATGCAGTTGTTC. Amino acids: CASSLGDMQLF.

This clonotype showed up just a few times. The chain has TRBV12-3 or TRBV12-4 and TRBJ1-1; TRBD1 aligns across 7 bases. This CDR3 is built from 15 residues. The ends lost 3 bases at V and 1 base at J; junction bases unmatched: 5. CDR3 protein: CASSFPGGGNTEAFF. The DNA of the CDR3 is TGTGCCAGCAGTTTCCCAGGGGGTGGGAACACTGAAGCTTTCTTT.

This clonotype is medium-sized (0.01 to 0.1%) by share. This rearrangement joins TRBV19 to TRBJ2-7; 8 bases match TRBD2. J lost 4 bases, V lost 10 bases, and 9 bases had no gene match. Germline V lookup: CDR1 LNHDA, CDR2 SQIVND (reference sequence). There are 13 residues in the CDR3. The CDR3 nucleotides are TGTGCCACCGCAGGTAGCGGGACGTACGAGCAGTACTTC. Its protein product is CATAGSGTYEQYF.

This clonotype is labeled medium-sized. The rearrangement links TRBV5-4 to TRBJ2-3, with 8 bases fitting TRBD2. The length of the CDR3 is 16 residues. V lost 1 base to trimming and J lost 5 bases; unmatched junction nucleotides: 9. Germline CDR1 SGHNT, CDR2 YYREEE (reference sequence). CDR3 coding DNA: TGTGCCAGCAGCTTGAATCGGCGGGGGGCAGGAGATACGCAGTATTTT. This translates into CASSLNRRGAGDTQYF.